This T cell receptor beta chain was captured in a study of early T cells in non-severe SARS-CoV-2 infection. Overall study context: Sequencing used unsorted whole-blood bulk RNA, so chains lack pairing. Study-wide points: Private and CD4 specificities were missed by VDJdb matching, which favored anti-spike CD8 responses.

This clonotype was detected ten times or more. What it recognizes is unknown. The CDR3 spans 12 residues. Germline values: CDR1 MNHNY, CDR2 SVGAGI (reference sequence). Trimming removed 2 bases at V and 4 bases at J, with 5 bases between. Individual cDNA molecules were tagged with unique molecular identifiers, the study reported. TCRdb re-derived calls from the 5' RACE reads in MiXCR, one entry per CDR3 protein. The sample includes about 80,000 distinct CDR3 sequences, roughly 12% seen only once; the top ten take 3.4%. What was sequenced was whole blood. The J gene is TRBJ2-5, the V gene TRBV6-6; D unclear. This sequence originates from an adult who was a healthcare worker with PCR-confirmed SARS-CoV-2 infection or an uninfected control (not recorded which). The DNA for the CDR3 is TGTGCCAGCAGTTACGTAGGAGAGACCCAGTACTTC. It specifies CASSYVGETQYF.